Following are 7 T cell receptor beta chains from one sample sequenced in a study of shared clonotypes between healthy human individuals. Measured with immunoSEQ multiplex PCR; TCRdb has only the in-frame clones, and not every one. The sample has about 1.5 million clones; around 98% are singletons. The sample was naive CD4+ T cells sorted from blood. Subset given: CD45RA+ positively selected. These receptor sequences come from a man aged 30-40 years in good health.

The genes are TRBV5-4 and TRBJ2-4; the D call may be TRBD1 or TRBD2 (5 bases each). The V end lost 3 bases, the J end lost 1 base, and 11 bases lay between the germline ends. This CDR3 has 15 residues. CDR1 and CDR2 (germline): SGHNT, YYREEE (reference sequence). CDR3 DNA sequence: TGTGCCAGCAGCTCCCCCCGGGGCGCCAAAAACATTCAGTACTTC. It specifies CASSSPRGAKNIQYF.

This clone has only one observation. The chain combines TRBV4-3 with TRBJ2-4; no clear D. This CDR3 comprises 15 residues. V dropped 0 bases and J dropped 2 bases, with 8 bases sitting between them. Germline V gene data show CDR1 as LGHNA and CDR2 as YSLEER. CDR3 bases: TGCGCCAGCAGCCAAGATCCGAGTTCCAAAAACATTCAGTACTTC. Its protein product is CASSQDPSSKNIQYF.

The V and J genes are TRBV18 and TRBJ2-7; no reliable D call. The CDR3 runs to 14 residues. With 1 base removed from V and 3 bases from J, the gap between germline ends came to 10 bases. Germline loops: CDR1 KGHSH, CDR2 LQKENI. CDR3 sequence (DNA): TGTGCCAGCTCACCACTTGCTCGAGACTACGAGCAGTACTTC. Its translation is CASSPLARDYEQYF.

V gene TRBV28 combines with J gene TRBJ2-2; either TRBD1 or TRBD2 may supply D (5 bases each). V was shortened by 5 bases and J by 0 bases, with 16 bases between the two germline ends. CDR1 and CDR2 (germline): MDHEN, SYDVKM. The CDR3 consists of 17 residues. CDR3 DNA: TGTGCCAGCAGTCTAGCCCGGGGCGACTCGAACACCGGGGAGCTGTTTTTT. Protein: CASSLARGDSNTGELFF.

Remarks on this clone: Additional DNA sequences in this sample encode the identical CDR3. The genes are TRBV5-1 and TRBJ1-3, with D unresolved. Trimming removed 0 bases at V and 2 bases at J, with 9 bases between. CDR1 is SGHRS, CDR2 YFSETQ, per germline. The CDR3 is 15 residues long. CDR3 DNA sequence: TGCGCCAGCAGCTTGGTTGCGGGAGCTGGAAACACCATATATTTT. Amino acids: CASSLVAGAGNTIYF. The whole variable domain, remainder taken from reference TRBV5-1 and TRBJ1-3, is KAGVTQTPRYLIKTRGQQVTLSCSPISGHRSVSWYQQTPGQGLQFLFEYFSETQRNKGNFPGRFSGRQFSNSRSEMNVSTLELGDSALYLCASSLVAGAGNTIYFGEGSWLTVV.

The CDR3 loop is CASSSGDEQFF. In DNA form, the CDR3 reads TGTGCCAGCAGCAGTGGGGATGAGCAGTTCTTC. The chain recombines TRBV9 with TRBJ2-1; D not certain. Trimming shortened V by 4 bases and J by 8 bases, and 7 bases separated the two germline ends. Germline CDR1 is SGDLS and CDR2 is YYNGEE. The CDR3 spans 11 residues.

The rearrangement uses TRBV29-1 and TRBJ2-3; 7 nucleotides agree with TRBD2. V dropped 4 bases and J dropped 0; count of bases not matched to a gene: 4. Per the germline V gene, CDR1 is SQVTM and CDR2 is ANQGSEA. This CDR3 comprises 14 residues. The CDR3 DNA is TGCAGCGTTGGCCGTAGCGGGAGCACAGATACGCAGTATTTT. Protein product: CSVGRSGSTDTQYF.